Listed below are T cell receptor beta chains from one sample, sequenced in a study of blood T cell repertoires in COVID-19. Profiled with immunoSEQ multiplex PCR; TCRdb holds only in-frame clones, not every one. This table holds a few hundred thousand clones, nearly 90% found once. Sequenced input: peripheral blood. All receptors derive from a woman between 40 and 55 years old with COVID-19, enrolled during active disease. The CDR3 runs from the conserved cysteine through the conserved F or W. D genes are given only for firm matches. Only some rows state a clone size, as once, few, many or a class for expanded clones.

v_call,j_call,d_call,clone_size,cdr3_aa,cdr3_nt
TRBV19,TRBJ1-2,NA,NA,CASSIEKTRIYGYTF,TGTGCCAGTAGTATAGAAAAGACCAGGATCTATGGCTACACCTTC
TRBV28,TRBJ2-7,NA,NA,CASSLDRNSYEQYF,TGTGCCAGCAGTTTAGACAGGAACTCCTACGAGCAGTACTTC
TRBV7-8,TRBJ2-5,TRBD1,NA,CASSLDRGAETQYF,TGTGCCAGCAGCTTGGACAGGGGGGCAGAGACCCAGTACTTC
TRBV11-3,TRBJ1-3,NA,NA,CASSPGPAGNTIYF,TGTGCCAGCAGCCCCGGTCCCGCTGGAAACACCATATATTTT
TRBV6-6,TRBJ2-3,NA,NA,CASPRAPTDTQYF,TGTGCCAGCCCTCGCGCGCCCACAGATACGCAGTATTTT
TRBV5-1,TRBJ2-3,TRBD2,NA,CASSFWTSERDTQYF,TGCGCCAGCAGCTTTTGGACTAGCGAGCGGGATACGCAGTATTTT
TRBV7-2,TRBJ2-2,TRBD1,NA,CASSFSQGGTTGELFF,TGTGCCAGCAGCTTCTCACAGGGGGGTACCACCGGGGAGCTGTTTTTT
TRBV9,TRBJ1-1,NA,NA,CASSVEADTEAFF,TGTGCCAGCAGCGTAGAGGCGGACACTGAAGCTTTCTTT
TRBV28,TRBJ2-5,TRBD1,once,CASSLEGQGLRGETQYF,TGTGCCAGCAGTTTAGAAGGACAGGGGCTCCGGGGGGAGACCCAGTACTTC
TRBV27,TRBJ1-2,TRBD1,NA,CASSSYIRDRDGYTF,TGTGCCAGCAGTTCATATATACGGGACAGGGATGGCTACACCTTC
TRBV5-1,TRBJ1-5,NA,few,CASSLNGNQPQHF,TGCGCCAGCAGCTTGAACGGGAATCAGCCCCAGCATTTT
TRBV6-2/TRBV6-3,TRBJ1-5,NA,NA,CASSYVRGGPQHF,TGTGCCAGCAGTTATGTCAGGGGTGGGCCCCAGCATTTT
TRBV30,TRBJ1-4,NA,NA,CAWSVKLSGKLFF,TGTGCCTGGAGTGTCAAATTGTCCGGGAAACTGTTTTTT
TRBV19,TRBJ2-7,NA,NA,CASSRDRSSYEQYF,TGTGCCAGTAGTCGAGACAGGAGCTCCTACGAGCAGTACTTC
TRBV9,TRBJ1-2,NA,NA,CASSVGSGLNYGYTF,TGTGCCAGCAGCGTAGGCTCAGGACTTAACTATGGCTACACCTTC
TRBV4-3,TRBJ1-2,TRBD1,NA,CASSQDNRGYGYTF,TGCGCCAGCAGCCAAGATAACAGGGGCTATGGCTACACCTTC
TRBV5-5,TRBJ2-1,TRBD2,NA,CARSLGGLAGGLRDEQFF,TGTGCCCGCAGCTTGGGGGGGCTAGCGGGAGGTCTTCGGGATGAGCAGTTCTTC
TRBV28,TRBJ1-1,TRBD1,NA,CASSAKTGGVTEAFF,TGTGCCAGCAGTGCGAAGACAGGGGGCGTGACTGAAGCTTTCTTT
TRBV28,TRBJ2-1,NA,NA,CASSLFTGSSSNEQFF,TGTGCCAGCAGTTTATTCACAGGGTCCTCCAGTAATGAGCAGTTCTTC
TRBV28,TRBJ2-7,NA,NA,CASSPRPGEQYF,TGTGCCAGCAGTCCCCGCCCCGGCGAGCAGTACTTC
TRBV9,TRBJ1-2,NA,NA,CASSVDPGGADGYTF,TGTGCCAGCAGCGTAGACCCGGGGGGGGCGGATGGCTACACCTTC
TRBV5-6,TRBJ2-6,NA,NA,CASSSRGPVSSGANVLTF,TGTGCCAGCAGCTCACGGGGTCCAGTGAGCTCTGGGGCCAACGTCCTGACTTTC
TRBV19,TRBJ1-1,TRBD1,NA,CASSGTGRTEAFF,TGTGCCAGTAGTGGGACAGGGCGCACTGAAGCTTTCTTT
TRBV10-3,TRBJ2-7,NA,NA,CAISDVSPLERYF,TGTGCCATCAGTGATGTATCCCCCCTCGAGCGGTACTTC
TRBV6-6,TRBJ1-1,NA,once,CASSYAGGGWNNEAFF,TGTGCCAGCAGTTATGCGGGGGGAGGGTGGAACAATGAAGCTTTCTTT
TRBV6-5,TRBJ2-1,TRBD1,NA,CASSHLGGRDNEQFF,TGTGCCAGCAGTCACCTAGGGGGCCGCGACAATGAGCAGTTCTTC
TRBV7-7,TRBJ2-2,TRBD2,NA,CASSLIPSGGAGTGELFF,TGTGCTAGCAGCTTAATCCCGAGCGGGGGGGCCGGCACCGGGGAGCTGTTTTTT
TRBV7-2,TRBJ2-3,NA,NA,CASSFRVTDTQYF,TGTGCCAGCAGCTTCCGGGTCACAGATACGCAGTATTTT
TRBV3-1/TRBV3-2,TRBJ2-5,TRBD1,NA,CASSQTGTGNRETQYF,TGTGCCAGCAGCCAAACCGGGACAGGGAATAGAGAGACCCAGTACTTC
TRBV9,TRBJ1-5,NA,NA,CASSVDSNPSTQHF,TGTGCCAGCAGCGTAGACAGTAATCCGAGTACCCAGCATTTT
TRBV5-1,TRBJ2-1,TRBD2,NA,CASTPRGENQPFF,TGCGCCAGCACCCCCCGGGGGGAGAATCAACCCTTCTTC
TRBV15,TRBJ2-7,NA,NA,CATSRLGVYRQYF,TGTGCCACCAGCAGATTAGGAGTATATCGACAGTACTTC
TRBV6-2/TRBV6-3,TRBJ1-2,NA,NA,CASSYPFRGRANYGYTF,TGTGCCAGCAGTTACCCTTTCAGGGGTCGGGCTAACTATGGCTACACCTTC
TRBV7-6,TRBJ2-3,NA,NA,CASSLGAGWADTQYF,TGTGCCAGCAGCTTAGGTGCAGGGTGGGCAGATACGCAGTATTTT
TRBV2,TRBJ1-1,TRBD1,NA,CAIVKGQGLTEAFF,TGTGCCATCGTCAAAGGACAGGGGTTGACTGAAGCTTTCTTT
TRBV28,TRBJ1-2,TRBD1,NA,CASSLQGAQVGYTF,TGTGCCAGCAGTCTACAGGGGGCGCAGGTTGGCTACACCTTC
TRBV6-2/TRBV6-3,TRBJ1-5,TRBD1,NA,CASSPTRQGSGQPQHF,TGTGCCAGCAGCCCTACTCGACAGGGCTCGGGTCAGCCCCAGCATTTT
TRBV7-9,TRBJ1-3,NA,NA,CASSPRSVSGNTIYF,TGTGCCAGCAGCCCTCGGAGCGTTTCTGGAAACACCATATATTTT
TRBV9,TRBJ2-7,TRBD2,NA,CASSEAGIVGEQYF,TGTGCCAGCAGCGAAGCGGGAATAGTGGGCGAGCAGTACTTC
TRBV6-5,TRBJ1-2,NA,once,CASSYQGRKANYGYTF,TGTGCCAGCAGTTACCAGGGAAGGAAAGCTAACTATGGCTACACCTTC
TRBV7-9,TRBJ2-1,NA,NA,CASSRDSYNEQFF,TGTGCCAGCAGCCGTGACAGTTACAATGAGCAGTTCTTC
TRBV10-2,TRBJ1-2,NA,NA,CASSEFNSYGYTF,TGCGCCAGCAGTGAGTTTAACTCCTATGGCTACACCTTC
TRBV5-4,TRBJ1-2,NA,NA,CASSLAGGNSDGYTF,TGTGCCAGCAGCTTGGCCGGGGGGAACAGCGATGGCTACACCTTC
TRBV19,TRBJ1-5,TRBD1,NA,CASSQTGGFSQPQHF,TGTGCCAGTAGCCAAACAGGGGGCTTCAGTCAGCCCCAGCATTTT
TRBV28,TRBJ2-5,NA,once,CASSRRLDLIQETQYF,TGTGCCAGCAGCCGGAGACTAGATCTGATCCAAGAGACCCAGTACTTC
TRBV2,TRBJ1-2,NA,few,CASSQLRETNYGYTF,TGTGCCAGCAGCCAACTCCGGGAAACCAACTATGGCTACACCTTC
TRBV15,TRBJ2-1,TRBD1,NA,CATSSSQGANVYNEQFF,TGTGCCACCAGCAGCTCCCAGGGGGCTAACGTCTACAATGAGCAGTTCTTC
TRBV7-6,TRBJ2-5,TRBD1,NA,CASSPSDRAGETQYF,TGTGCCAGCAGCCCATCGGACAGGGCCGGTGAGACCCAGTACTTC
TRBV10-3,TRBJ2-2,NA,NA,CAISRDKGELFF,TGTGCCATCAGCCGGGACAAGGGGGAGCTGTTTTTT